Following are 21 T cell receptor beta chains from one sample sequenced in a study of beta chain features in type 1 diabetes. Their specific antigens are unknown. General study points: Moderate yet significant TCRB CDR3 shortening was seen in Type 1 diabetes patients in all four CD4+ subsets.

Expressed TCRB transcripts got sequenced, as all isolated RNA was reverse transcribed. The method was immunoSEQ multiplex PCR; TCRdb's version includes in-frame clones alone and lacks a portion of them. The repertoire holds a few hundred thousand clones, with roughly an eighth as singletons. The specimen was naive CD4+ T cells from blood. Every receptor here comes from a young man with type 1 diabetes.

This clone has more than one count but fewer than ten. This chain joins TRBV7-2 and TRBJ2-7, with D uncertain. The CDR3 has 13 residues. V gave up 5 bases and J gave up 7 bases, with 15 bases separating them. Germline V gives CDR1 SGHTA, CDR2 FQGNSA. The CDR3 DNA sequence: TGTGCCAGCAGCCTTGACTGGTTCGGGGAGCAGTACTTC. As protein: CASSLDWFGEQYF. Using reference TRBV7-2 and TRBJ2-7 for the parts outside the CDR3, the full variable domain is GAGVSQSPSNKVTEKGKDVELRCDPISGHTALYWYRQSLGQGLEFLIYFQGNSAPDKSGLPSDRFSAERTGGSVSTLTIQRTQQEDSAVYLCASSLDWFGEQYFGPGTRLTVT.

The rearrangement joins TRBV29-1 to TRBJ2-1, with 9 bases lining up with TRBD2. The CDR3 totals 14 residues. Germline loops: CDR1 SQVTM, CDR2 ANQGSEA. V was pared by 4 bases and J by 8 bases, with 9 bases of the junction left unmatched. CDR3: CSVASGTLRDEQFF. As DNA, the CDR3 is TGCAGCGTTGCTAGCGGGACCCTGAGAGATGAGCAGTTCTTC.

V is TRBV4-2 and J is TRBJ2-3; TRBD2 might be the D (6 bases). Trimming shortened V by 1 base and J by 2 bases, and 13 bases separated the two germline ends. CDR1 LGHNA and CDR2 YNFKEQ come from the germline V gene. The CDR3 contains 16 residues. CDR3 nucleotide sequence: TGTGCCAGCAGCCAAGTGGGGACTTCGCTCACAGATACGCAGTATTTT. Translated: CASSQVGTSLTDTQYF.

The rearrangement joins TRBV19 to TRBJ2-1; tentative D call: TRBD2 (6 bases). With 6 bases removed from V and 4 bases from J, the gap between germline ends came to 22 bases. CDR3 length equals 17 residues. Looked up from germline, CDR1 is LNHDA and CDR2 is SQIVND (reference sequence). The CDR3 coding sequence is TGTGCCAGTAGAGGAGGGCCGGGCCCCACCACGTACAATGAGCAGTTCTTC. Encoded protein: CASRGGPGPTTYNEQFF.

This chain uses TRBV5-1 with TRBJ2-2; D gene ambiguous. Per germline, CDR1 SGHRS and CDR2 YFSETQ. The ends were cut back, 0 bases at V and 2 bases at J, with 5 bases in the middle. This CDR3 is 14 amino acids long. CDR3 region: CASSLDHNTGELFF. In DNA, the CDR3 is TGCGCCAGCAGCTTGGATCATAACACCGGGGAGCTGTTTTTT.

This clone was detected only a few times. V gene TRBV5-1 combines with J gene TRBJ2-1; perhaps TRBD2 as D (7 bases). CDR1 is SGHRS, CDR2 YFSETQ, per germline. V was clipped by 4 bases and J by 5 bases, with 19 bases between them. The CDR3 consists of 16 residues. CDR3 protein: CASSRGDYPLNNEQFF. CDR3 sequence (DNA): TGCGCCAGCAGCAGGGGGGACTACCCCCTGAACAATGAGCAGTTCTTC.

This clone was counted a few times. J is TRBJ2-6 and V is TRBV28; 10 bases line up with TRBD1. Germline loops: CDR1 MDHEN, CDR2 SYDVKM. Trimming took 5 bases from V and 0 from J; bases not matched to a gene: 7. This CDR3 is 18 amino acids long. As DNA, the CDR3 is TGTGCCAGCAGTCCACGACAGGGGGCGGCCTCTGGGGCCAACGTCCTGACTTTC. Amino acids: CASSPRQGAASGANVLTF.

This clone appeared a few times. The chain joins TRBV28 to TRBJ1-2; 9 positions agree with TRBD1. The CDR3 is 15 amino acids. Per germline, CDR1 MDHEN and CDR2 SYDVKM. V was clipped by 3 bases and J by 4 bases; unmatched bases: 6. CDR3 DNA sequence: TGTGCCAGCAGTTTCCGGGACAGGGAGGGCTATGGCTACACCTTC. Amino acid sequence: CASSFRDREGYGYTF.

This clone was seen more than once but under ten times. The chain recombines TRBV5-4 with TRBJ2-1; no clear D gene. The CDR3 is made up of 12 amino acids. Trimming pared 4 bases from V and 10 bases from J, leaving 12 bases between. Germline assignment: CDR1 SGHNT and CDR2 YYREEE (reference sequence). The CDR3 loop reads CASSPNVREQFF. The CDR3 nucleotides are TGTGCCAGCAGCCCAAACGTCAGGGAGCAGTTCTTC.

This clone has a handful of counts. The same CDR3 arises from other DNA sequences in this sample as well. V gene TRBV9 combines with J gene TRBJ1-1, with no clear D. This CDR3 is 13 amino acids long. V lost 0 bases, J lost 1 base, and 4 bases lay in between. The germline gives CDR1 SGDLS, CDR2 YYNGEE. Here the CDR3 DNA reads TGTGCCAGCAGCGTAGGTCGGAACACTGAAGCTTTCTTT. The encoded protein is CASSVGRNTEAFF.

V gene TRBV7-9 combines with J gene TRBJ1-1, with D unclear. The CDR3 consists of 14 residues. The germline V and J ends were trimmed by 7 bases and 4 bases, with 16 bases remaining between them. Germline V CDR1 and CDR2: SEHNR, FQNEAQ (reference sequence). The CDR3 sequence: CASTSLMGSTEAFF. The CDR3 DNA sequence: TGTGCCAGCACTTCCTTGATGGGGAGCACTGAAGCTTTCTTT.

This clone was found a few times. The chain is built from TRBV5-4 and TRBJ2-2, with 8 bases matching TRBD2. The J segment lost 3 bases and the V segment lost 4 bases, leaving 14 bases of the junction unmatched. This CDR3 comprises 18 residues. Looked up from germline, CDR1 is SGHNT and CDR2 is YYREEE (reference sequence). CDR3 DNA: TGTGCCAGCAGCCCCGTTAAGGGTGGCGGGGGGTACACCGGGGAGCTGTTTTTT. Its translation is CASSPVKGGGGYTGELFF.

This clone came up a few times. The gene calls are TRBV18 and TRBJ2-7; TRBD2 matches at 7 bases. V shed 6 bases, J shed 2 bases, and the junction held 10 bases outside the gene matches. The germline gives CDR1 KGHSH, CDR2 LQKENI. This CDR3 region has 15 residues. CDR3 region: CASSPTPSGAYEQYF. CDR3 DNA sequence: TGTGCCAGCTCTCCGACTCCTAGCGGAGCCTACGAGCAGTACTTC.

The sample holds a few counts of this clone. This chain connects TRBV18 to TRBJ2-2; D call uncertain. From germline, CDR1 is KGHSH and CDR2 LQKENI. The germline V and J ends were trimmed by 3 bases and 3 bases, with 5 bases remaining between them. The CDR3 loop spans 13 amino acids. CDR3 DNA sequence: TGTGCCAGCTCACCTATGTACACCGGGGAGCTGTTTTTT. As protein: CASSPMYTGELFF.

The chain couples TRBV15 to TRBJ2-1; D uncertain. The V end lost 0 bases, the J end lost 4 bases, and 10 bases lay between the germline ends. Germline CDR1 reads LNHNV; CDR2 reads YYDKDF (reference sequence). This CDR3 has 15 residues. DNA of the CDR3: TGTGCCACCAGCAGAGAGCGGCTTGTTTACAATGAGCAGTTCTTC. Protein sequence: CATSRERLVYNEQFF.

This clone was seen a handful of times. The DNA for the CDR3 is TGTGCCAGCTCACCATTATCAGGGGTAGGTTCCTACAATGAGCAGTTCTTC. Translating it yields CASSPLSGVGSYNEQFF. V usage is TRBV18 and J usage is TRBJ2-1; maybe TRBD1 (6 bases). Germline values: CDR1 KGHSH, CDR2 LQKENI. CDR3 length: 17 residues. V lost 2 bases to trimming and J lost 1 base, with 15 bases between them.

J is TRBJ1-5 and V is TRBV7-9; TRBD1 might be the D (6 bases). Germline CDR1 SEHNR, CDR2 FQNEAQ (reference sequence). The CDR3 has 16 amino acids. Trimming took off 5 bases at V and 10 bases at J, with 24 bases between the two ends. DNA for the CDR3: TGTGCCAGCAGCACCACAGGGTCCGGCCGGGGCTCTCCCCAGCATTTT. Translating it yields CASSTTGSGRGSPQHF.

A remark on this clone: Additional DNA sequences in this sample encode the identical CDR3. The V call is TRBV9, the J call TRBJ2-3; 9 bases are a match to TRBD1. Germline lookup yields CDR1 SGDLS and CDR2 YYNGEE. CDR3 length equals 13 residues. V was clipped by 8 bases and J by 2 bases; unmatched bases: 3. The CDR3 DNA sequence: TGTGCCAGTGGGACAGGGCTCACAGATACGCAGTATTTT. It codes for CASGTGLTDTQYF.

This clone was counted only a few times. This chain joins TRBV7-9 and TRBJ2-3; D is possibly TRBD1 (6 bases). The CDR3 contains 15 residues. CDR1 is SEHNR and CDR2 is FQNEAQ in the germline V gene (reference sequence). The V end lost 1 base, the J end lost 1 base, and 9 bases lay between the germline ends. The DNA of the CDR3 is TGTGCCAGCAGCTTAGAAGGGGGAGGCACAGATACGCAGTATTTT. Protein product: CASSLEGGGTDTQYF.

This clone appeared a few times. V is TRBV18 and J is TRBJ2-7, with 10 bases identical to TRBD1. Germline loops: CDR1 KGHSH, CDR2 LQKENI. J was trimmed by 3 bases and V by 0 bases; bases with no gene match: 11. This CDR3 contains 18 residues. The CDR3 reads CASSPPRGTGAVRYEQYF. The CDR3 region has the DNA TGTGCCAGCTCACCACCGCGAGGGACAGGGGCGGTCCGCTACGAGCAGTACTTC.

This clone occurred a few times. V and J are TRBV15 and TRBJ1-3; 9 nucleotides match TRBD1. This CDR3 is built from 14 residues. J was trimmed by 0 bases and V by 6 bases; bases with no gene match: 0. Germline CDR1 LNHNV, CDR2 YYDKDF (reference sequence). This CDR3 is CATRTGGSGNTIYF. CDR3 nucleotides: TGTGCCACCAGGACAGGGGGCTCTGGAAACACCATATATTTT.